This TCR beta chain was documented in a study of monozygotic twins with inflammatory bowel disease. TCRdb reprocessed the 5' RACE reads and keeps a single row for each CDR3 protein, giving no DNA. This repertoire includes approximately 120,000 distinct CDR3 sequences. Findings and limits, study-wide: Patient repertoires may carry noise from differing immunosuppressive treatments. Compared with healthy twins, IBD patients shared fewer clonotypes with others, especially with disease activity.

With regard to this clonotype: What it binds is unknown.

The CDR3 loop spans 13 amino acids. The germline V gene encodes CDR1 LGHDT and CDR2 YNNKEL (reference sequence). The sample taken for sequencing was blood. The origin of this receptor is a human donor with ulcerative colitis or Crohn's disease, or a healthy co-twin of an affected twin (not recorded which). The genes are TRBV3-1 and TRBJ1-2; TCRdb gives TRBD1 as the D gene, but with no DNA this cannot be confirmed. This CDR3 is CASSQLSRDGYTF.